The 15 T cell receptor beta chains below were found in one sample sequenced in a study of long-term antiretroviral therapy in people with HIV (dated by TCRdb to the early 2020s). Sequencing of the TRB variable region was done with the immunoSEQ hsTCRB v3.0 assay at survey level resolution. TCRdb re-hosts the immuneACCESS table, in-frame sequences only. Its copies lack some clones; in the studies checked, an unresolved V gene accounts for under half of them, and the cause for the rest is not known. The sample table shows approximately 20,000 clones, and about nine tenths are seen once. Clones ranked in the top ten supply approximately 3.7% of the sample. Sequencing used unsorted PBMCs, obtained 2.1 years after starting antiretroviral therapy. These receptors originate from a man aged 18 to 29 with HIV.

J is TRBJ1-4 and V is TRBV7-9; D unresolved. The germline gives CDR1 SEHNR, CDR2 FQNEAQ (reference sequence). This CDR3 comprises 13 residues. V lost 3 bases and J 8 bases, leaving 10 bases between the germline ends. Written as DNA, the CDR3 is TGTGCCAGCAGCTTCCAGGAGCTGGAAAAACTGTTTTTT. It encodes CASSFQELEKLFF. The variable domain in full, with the rest retrieved from reference TRBV7-9 and TRBJ1-4, is DTGVSQNPRHKITKRGQNVTFRCDPISEHNRLYWYRQTLGQGPEFLTYFQNEAQLEKSRLLSDRFSAERPKGSFSTLEIQRTEQGDSAMYLCASSFQELEKLFFGSGTQLSVL.

This chain links TRBV7-2 with TRBJ1-1, with D uncertain. The CDR3 length is 16 residues. Germline V gene sequence: CDR1 SGHTA, CDR2 FQGNSA. Trimming took 1 base from V and 3 from J, leaving 15 bases between them. CDR3 DNA: TGTGCCAGCAGCTTAGTCCCGGGAACGTTGGACACTGAAGCTTTCTTT. Encoded protein: CASSLVPGTLDTEAFF.

The rearrangement joins TRBV9 to TRBJ2-3, with 8 bases identical to TRBD1. Germline V gene lookup returns CDR1 SGDLS and CDR2 YYNGEE. After removal of 2 bases from V and 1 base from J, the junction contained 3 bases not matched to a gene. The CDR3 is 15 amino acids. The CDR3 region has the DNA TGTGCCAGCAGCGTTTACAGGGGGGGCACAGATACGCAGTATTTT. Its translation: CASSVYRGGTDTQYF.

The rearrangement joins TRBV6-6 to TRBJ1-5; D is uncertain. The V end was cut by 6 bases, the J end by 3 bases, with 3 bases between. Germline V gene sequence: CDR1 MNHNY, CDR2 SVGAGI (reference sequence). CDR3 size: 11 residues. CDR3 in amino acids: CASSSNQPQHF. The CDR3 DNA reads TGTGCCAGCAGCTCCAATCAGCCCCAGCATTTT.

The gene calls are TRBV29-1 and TRBJ1-1, with D unclear. V gave up 1 base and J gave up 1 base, with 22 bases separating them. Per germline, CDR1 SQVTM and CDR2 ANQGSEA. The CDR3 consists of 18 residues. The DNA for the CDR3 is TGCAGCGTTGAAGGACCAGTTGGGATCACCCGGTCGAACACTGAAGCTTTCTTT. Translating it yields CSVEGPVGITRSNTEAFF. The variable domain in full, completed from reference TRBV29-1 and TRBJ1-1, reads SAVISQKPSRDICQRGTSLTIQCQVDSQVTMMFWYRQQPGQSLTLIATANQGSEATYESGFVIDKFPISRPNLTFSTLTVSNMSPEDSSIYLCSVEGPVGITRSNTEAFFGQGTRLTVV.

The chain employs TRBV21-1 and TRBJ1-4. TRBV21-1 is noted as a pseudogene. CDR3 size: 19 residues. The CDR3 spells CASPREGDSHYATNEKLFF. CDR3 in DNA: TGTGCCAGCCCCCGGGAGGGGGACAGCCACTACGCAACTAATGAAAAACTGTTTTTT.

The CDR3 protein is CASKGGVGNTIYF. CDR3 DNA sequence: TGTGCCAGCAAAGGGGGGGTTGGAAACACCATATATTTT. The chain has TRBV6-5 and TRBJ1-3, with D tentatively TRBD1 (6 bases). This CDR3 comprises 13 residues. V lost 7 bases and J 3 bases, leaving 10 bases between the germline ends. CDR1 is MNHEY and CDR2 is SVGAGI in the germline V gene.

The chain has TRBV29-1 and TRBJ1-1, with no clear D. The CDR3 totals 13 residues. V was pared by 7 bases and J by 4 bases, with 16 bases between. CDR1 is SQVTM, CDR2 ANQGSEA, per germline. The DNA of the CDR3 is TGCAGCGCGATGGCCCCCAGTGGCACTGAAGCTTTCTTT. It specifies CSAMAPSGTEAFF.

This chain connects TRBV11-2 to TRBJ1-2, with D perhaps TRBD1 (6 bases). Trimming shortened V by 1 base and J by 5 bases, and 17 bases separated the two germline ends. The CDR3 has 16 residues. Germline CDR1 is SGHAT and CDR2 is FQNNGV. CDR3 DNA sequence: TGTGCCAGCAGCTTAGTTTGGGGGCCTGCTTCGTATGGCTACACCTTC. Translating it yields CASSLVWGPASYGYTF.

This clone was seen just once. The chain carries TRBV28 and TRBJ1-2; tentatively, D is TRBD1 (5 bases). V was trimmed by 4 bases and J by 8 bases, leaving 20 bases between them. This CDR3 has 15 residues. CDR1 is MDHEN and CDR2 is SYDVKM in the germline V gene. CDR3: CASSSPPGATEGYTF. The CDR3 bases are TGTGCCAGCAGTTCCCCCCCCGGGGCCACGGAGGGCTACACCTTC.

J is TRBJ1-3 and V is TRBV7-2; D is uncertain. This CDR3 spans 13 amino acids. CDR1 is SGHTA and CDR2 is FQGNSA in the germline V gene. With 3 bases removed from V and 6 bases from J, the gap between germline ends came to 9 bases. The CDR3 spells CASSFGSENTIYF. CDR3 bases: TGTGCCAGCAGCTTTGGATCGGAAAACACCATATATTTT. The whole variable domain, filled in from reference TRBV7-2 and TRBJ1-3, reads GAGVSQSPSNKVTEKGKDVELRCDPISGHTALYWYRQSLGQGLEFLIYFQGNSAPDKSGLPSDRFSAERTGGSVSTLTIQRTQQEDSAVYLCASSFGSENTIYFGEGSWLTVV.

The chain uses TRBV7-2 and TRBJ1-4; no definite D call. The CDR3 runs 15 residues. With 1 base removed from V and 4 bases from J, the gap between germline ends came to 10 bases. Per the germline V gene, CDR1 is SGHTA and CDR2 is FQGNSA. CDR3 nucleotides: TGTGCCAGCAGCTTAGGCAGCAGCTTTAATGAAAAACTGTTTTTT. This translates into CASSLGSSFNEKLFF.

The DNA of the CDR3 is TGCGCCAGCAGCCAAGTGGAAGGGGAGCTGTTTTTT. It translates to CASSQVEGELFF. This sequence joins TRBV4-3 and TRBJ2-2; no definite D call. V lost 1 base, J lost 8 bases, and 5 bases lay in between. Germline lookup yields CDR1 LGHNA and CDR2 YSLEER. This CDR3 contains 12 residues.

The chain combines TRBV5-1 with TRBJ1-1; D remains unclear. The CDR3 sequence is 14 residues long. Germline V CDR1 and CDR2: SGHRS, YFSETQ. Between the trimmed V and J ends, which lost 7 bases and 5 bases, there was a span of 18 bases. CDR3 sequence reads: CASQPQTGKTEAFF. In DNA, the CDR3 is TGCGCCAGCCAACCGCAAACTGGGAAAACTGAAGCTTTCTTT.

The chain links TRBV6-1 to TRBJ1-5, with a possible D match to TRBD1 (5 bases). This CDR3 spans 15 amino acids. The germline V gene has CDR1 MNHNS and CDR2 SASEGT. V was trimmed by 6 bases and J by 4 bases, leaving 16 bases between them. CDR3 residues: CASRLSRDPNQPQHF. The CDR3 DNA follows: TGTGCCAGCAGACTCTCCCGGGACCCTAATCAGCCCCAGCATTTT.